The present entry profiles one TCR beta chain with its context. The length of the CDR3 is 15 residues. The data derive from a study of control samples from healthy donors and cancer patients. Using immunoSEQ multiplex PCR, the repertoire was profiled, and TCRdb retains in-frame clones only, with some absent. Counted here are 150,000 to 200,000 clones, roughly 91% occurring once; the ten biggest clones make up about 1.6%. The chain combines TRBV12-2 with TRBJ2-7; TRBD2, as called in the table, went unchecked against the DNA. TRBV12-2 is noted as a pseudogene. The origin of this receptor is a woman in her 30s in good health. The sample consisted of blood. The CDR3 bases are TGTGCAAGTCGCCCAGGACTAGCGGGAGCCTACGAGCAGTACTTC. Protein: CASRPGLAGAYEQYF.